The rows below give T cell receptor beta chains drawn from one sample of a study of CD8 T cells in ankylosing spondylitis. TCRdb reanalysed the 5' RACE reads using MiXCR and keeps one entry per CDR3 protein. The sample records around 320,000 distinct CDR3 sequences, less than 25% being singletons. Sequencing was carried out using blood, either unsorted or a sorted T cell fraction (not recorded which). These receptors were taken from a female donor with ankylosing spondylitis or in good health (not recorded which). The CDR3 runs from the conserved cysteine through the conserved F or W. D genes are given only for firm matches. Some rows mark clone size as missing; the rest say once, few, many or name a class of expanded clone.

>NA|TRBV5-6|TRBJ2-3|NA
CASSLGRADTQYF
TGTGCCAGCAGCTTGGGCAGAGCAGATACGCAGTATTTT
>few|TRBV7-9|TRBJ2-7|NA
CASSSTFDGTYEQYF
TGTGCCAGCAGCTCAACCTTTGACGGCACCTACGAGCAGTACTTC
>few|TRBV6-6|TRBJ2-7|TRBD2
CASFRALAGVSEQYF
TGTGCCAGTTTTAGGGCGCTAGCGGGAGTCTCCGAGCAGTACTTC
>NA|TRBV4-3|TRBJ1-1|NA
CASSPTGAYTEAFF
TGCGCCAGCAGCCCAACAGGAGCCTACACTGAAGCTTTCTTT
>few|TRBV6-6|TRBJ1-2|NA
CASSYSGERGYTF
TGTGCCAGCAGTTACTCAGGGGAGAGAGGCTACACCTTC
>few|TRBV20-1|TRBJ1-6|TRBD1
CRAGQGGRSPLHF
TGCAGAGCAGGTCAGGGGGGAAGGTCACCCCTCCACTTT
>few|TRBV18|TRBJ1-5|NA
CASSSTQEGPQHF
TGTGCCAGCTCATCGACCCAGGAGGGGCCCCAGCATTTT
>few|TRBV27|TRBJ2-2|NA
CASGKVGLIDTGELFF
TGTGCCAGCGGGAAAGTCGGCTTAATAGACACCGGGGAGCTGTTTTTT
>NA|TRBV12-3/TRBV12-4|TRBJ1-2|NA
CASSFNNAGYTF
TGTGCCAGCAGTTTTAACAACGCTGGCTACACCTTC
>NA|TRBV18|TRBJ2-2|NA
CASSRRDASTGELFF
TGTGCCAGCTCTCGCCGGGACGCTTCCACCGGGGAGCTGTTTTTT
>few|TRBV5-1|TRBJ2-2|NA
CASSLGPVSNTGELFF
TGCGCCAGCAGCTTGGGGCCAGTATCGAACACCGGGGAGCTGTTTTTT
>NA|TRBV5-1|TRBJ1-6|NA
CASSLDSRNSPLHF
TGCGCCAGCAGCTTGGACAGCCGAAATTCACCCCTCCACTTT
>NA|TRBV6-1|TRBJ2-5|NA
CASTRVFGAETQYF
TGTGCCAGCACCAGGGTGTTCGGTGCAGAGACCCAGTACTTC
>many|TRBV12-3/TRBV12-4|TRBJ2-3|NA
CASSSTNTDTQYF
TGTGCCAGCAGCTCGACTAACACAGATACGCAGTATTTT
>NA|TRBV27|TRBJ2-3|NA
CASSTRPLADTQYF
TGTGCCAGCAGTACTCGCCCACTAGCAGATACGCAGTATTTT
>once|TRBV30|TRBJ2-2|NA
CAGRVGATGELFF
TGTGCCGGCAGGGTCGGCGCCACCGGGGAGCTGTTTTTT
>NA|TRBV25-1|TRBJ2-7|NA
CASSGGRPSYEQYF
TGTGCCAGCAGTGGGGGACGGCCCTCCTACGAGCAGTACTTC
>many|TRBV29-1|TRBJ1-2|NA
CSVGNRANYGYTF
TGCAGCGTTGGTAACAGGGCTAACTATGGCTACACCTTC
>many|TRBV15|TRBJ1-2|NA
CATSRDRRGEGYTF
TGTGCCACCAGCAGAGATCGGCGGGGGGAGGGCTACACCTTC
>few|TRBV2|TRBJ2-1|NA
CASSARGQPPPLPSYNEQFF
TGTGCCAGCAGTGCGCGCGGACAGCCACCTCCGCTGCCCTCCTACAATGAGCAGTTCTTC
>NA|TRBV29-1|TRBJ1-1|NA
CSVLPPNTEAFF
TGCAGCGTTCTCCCACCGAACACTGAAGCTTTCTTT
>few|TRBV20-1|TRBJ2-5|TRBD2
CSASPTSGRYNF
TGCAGTGCTAGTCCAACTAGCGGGAGGTATAACTTC
>NA|TRBV7-8|TRBJ2-5|NA
CASSLALGRIGETQYF
TGTGCCAGCAGCTTAGCCTTAGGTCGAATTGGAGAGACCCAGTACTTC
>NA|TRBV20-1|TRBJ1-4|NA
CSALPGGVREKLFF
TGCAGTGCTCTACCTGGGGGGGTCCGGGAAAAACTGTTTTTT
>NA|TRBV20-1|TRBJ2-2|NA
CSASRTGRVGELFF
TGCAGTGCTAGTAGGACAGGGAGGGTCGGGGAGCTGTTTTTT
>NA|TRBV12-3/TRBV12-4|TRBJ2-5|TRBD1
CASSRDRPQETQYF
TGTGCCAGCAGCCGGGACAGGCCCCAAGAGACCCAGTACTTC